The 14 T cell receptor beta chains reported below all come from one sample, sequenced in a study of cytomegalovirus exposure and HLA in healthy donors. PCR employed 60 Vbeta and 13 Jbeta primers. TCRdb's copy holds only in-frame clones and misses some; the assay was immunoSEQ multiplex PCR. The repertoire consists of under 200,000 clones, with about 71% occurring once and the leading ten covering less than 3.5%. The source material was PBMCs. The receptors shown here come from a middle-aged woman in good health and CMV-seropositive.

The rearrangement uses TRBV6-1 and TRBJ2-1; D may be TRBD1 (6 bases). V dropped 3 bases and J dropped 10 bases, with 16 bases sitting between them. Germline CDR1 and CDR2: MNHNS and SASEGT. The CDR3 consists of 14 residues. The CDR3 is CASSDRWPGGEQFF. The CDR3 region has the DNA TGTGCCAGCAGTGATCGGTGGCCTGGGGGCGAGCAGTTCTTC.

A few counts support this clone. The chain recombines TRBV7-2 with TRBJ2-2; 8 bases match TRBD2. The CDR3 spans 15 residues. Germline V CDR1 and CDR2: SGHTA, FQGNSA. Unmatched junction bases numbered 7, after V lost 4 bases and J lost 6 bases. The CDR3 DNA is TGTGCCAGCAGCTCCGGGACTAGTCAGGCCGGGGAGCTGTTTTTT. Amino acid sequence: CASSSGTSQAGELFF. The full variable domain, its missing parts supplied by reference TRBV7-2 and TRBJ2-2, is GAGVSQSPSNKVTEKGKDVELRCDPISGHTALYWYRQSLGQGLEFLIYFQGNSAPDKSGLPSDRFSAERTGGSVSTLTIQRTQQEDSAVYLCASSSGTSQAGELFFGEGSRLTVL.

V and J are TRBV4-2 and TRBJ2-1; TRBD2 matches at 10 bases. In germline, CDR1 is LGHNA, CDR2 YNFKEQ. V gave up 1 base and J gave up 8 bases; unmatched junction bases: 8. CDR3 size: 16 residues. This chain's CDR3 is CASSQVKRGGIDEQFF. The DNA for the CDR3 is TGTGCCAGCAGCCAAGTCAAGCGGGGGGGCATCGATGAGCAGTTCTTC.

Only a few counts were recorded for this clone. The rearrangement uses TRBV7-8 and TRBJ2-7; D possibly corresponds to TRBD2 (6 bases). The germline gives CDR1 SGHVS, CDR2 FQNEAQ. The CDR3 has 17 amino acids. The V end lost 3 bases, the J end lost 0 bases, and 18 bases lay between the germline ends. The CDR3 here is CASSFAQLAESSYEQYF. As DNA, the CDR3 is TGTGCCAGCAGCTTTGCCCAGTTAGCGGAAAGCTCCTACGAGCAGTACTTC.

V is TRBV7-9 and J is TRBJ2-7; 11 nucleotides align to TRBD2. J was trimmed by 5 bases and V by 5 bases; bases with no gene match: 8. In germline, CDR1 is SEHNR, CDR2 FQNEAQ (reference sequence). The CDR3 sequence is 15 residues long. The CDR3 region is CASSPTSGSPNEQYF. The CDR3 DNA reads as TGTGCCAGCAGCCCAACTAGCGGGAGTCCTAACGAGCAGTACTTC.

The CDR3 sequence is CASSQETGDGYTF. CDR3 DNA: TGTGCCAGCAGCCAAGAGACAGGGGACGGCTACACCTTC. J is TRBJ1-2 and V is TRBV4-2; 8 positions match TRBD1. The CDR3 spans 13 residues. J was trimmed by 8 bases and V by 0 bases; bases with no gene match: 2. Per germline, CDR1 LGHNA and CDR2 YNFKEQ.

CDR3: CASSLVAGGWDTGELFF. The CDR3 nucleotides read TGTGCCAGCAGCTTAGTAGCGGGAGGATGGGACACCGGGGAGCTGTTTTTT. The V and J genes are TRBV7-2 and TRBJ2-2; TRBD2 agrees at 10 bases. The CDR3 spans 17 residues. J gave up 3 bases and V 1 base, and 5 bases lay outside the gene matches. From germline, CDR1 is SGHTA and CDR2 FQGNSA.

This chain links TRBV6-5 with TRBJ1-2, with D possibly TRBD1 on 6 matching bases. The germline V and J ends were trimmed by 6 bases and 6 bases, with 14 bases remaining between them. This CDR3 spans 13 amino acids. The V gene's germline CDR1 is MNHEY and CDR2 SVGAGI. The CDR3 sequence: CASRSGTSDGYTF. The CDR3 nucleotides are TGTGCCAGCAGATCCGGGACATCTGATGGCTACACCTTC.

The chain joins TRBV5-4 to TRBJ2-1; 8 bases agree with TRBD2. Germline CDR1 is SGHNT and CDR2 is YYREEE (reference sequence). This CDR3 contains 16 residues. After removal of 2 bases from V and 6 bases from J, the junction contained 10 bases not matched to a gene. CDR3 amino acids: CASSFFVERETNEQFF. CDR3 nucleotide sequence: TGTGCCAGCAGCTTCTTTGTAGAGCGGGAGACCAATGAGCAGTTCTTC. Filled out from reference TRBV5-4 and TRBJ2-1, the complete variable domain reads ETGVTQSPTHLIKTRGQQVTLRCSSQSGHNTVSWYQQALGQGPQFIFQYYREEENGRGNFPPRFSGLQFPNYSSELNVNALELDDSALYLCASSFFVERETNEQFFGPGTRLTVL.

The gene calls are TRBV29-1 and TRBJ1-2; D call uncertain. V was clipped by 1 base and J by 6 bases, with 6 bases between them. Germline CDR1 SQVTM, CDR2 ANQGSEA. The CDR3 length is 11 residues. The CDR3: CSVEGGNGYTF. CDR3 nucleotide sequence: TGCAGCGTTGAAGGAGGGAATGGCTACACCTTC.

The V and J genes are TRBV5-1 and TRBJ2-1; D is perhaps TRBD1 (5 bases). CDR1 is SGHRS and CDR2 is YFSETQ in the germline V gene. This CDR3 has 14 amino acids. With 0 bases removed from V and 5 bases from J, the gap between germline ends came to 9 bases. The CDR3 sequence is CASSLVTEHNEQFF. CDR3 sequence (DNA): TGCGCCAGCAGCTTGGTGACAGAGCACAATGAGCAGTTCTTC.

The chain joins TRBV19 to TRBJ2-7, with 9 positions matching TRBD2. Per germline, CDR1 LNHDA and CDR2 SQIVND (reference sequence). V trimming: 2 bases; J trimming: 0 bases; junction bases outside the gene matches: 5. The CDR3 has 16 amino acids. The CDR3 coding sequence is TGTGCCAGTAGTATACGGGCGGGGGGGGACTCCTACGAGCAGTACTTC. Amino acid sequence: CASSIRAGGDSYEQYF.

This CDR3 is CASSQPADREYSPLHF. CDR3 DNA sequence: TGCGCCAGCAGCCAACCAGCCGACAGGGAGTATTCACCCCTCCACTTT. The J gene is TRBJ1-6, the V gene TRBV4-1; 7 nucleotides agree with TRBD1. With 2 bases clipped from V and 8 bases from J, the junction kept 9 bases outside the gene matches. Germline CDR1 is MGHRA and CDR2 is YSYEKL. The CDR3 runs to 16 residues.

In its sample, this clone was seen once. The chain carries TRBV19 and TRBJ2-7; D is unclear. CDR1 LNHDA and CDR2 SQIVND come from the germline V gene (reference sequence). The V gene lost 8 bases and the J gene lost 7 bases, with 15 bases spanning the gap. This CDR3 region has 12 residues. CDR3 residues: CASRGIAREQYF. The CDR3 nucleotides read TGTGCCAGTCGAGGAATAGCAAGGGAGCAGTACTTC.